The T cell receptor (beta chain) under discussion was sequenced for a study of cytomegalovirus exposure and HLA in healthy donors. Whole-study results and caveats: The majority of TCR sequences were rare, yet some public TCRs appeared in many donors. Apparent HLA restriction characterized most CMV-associated TCR beta chains in a later analysis. In a later analysis, a genetic analysis reported fewer productive-TCR N-insertions in an Asian-associated ancestry cluster than the cohort average.

Of note for this clone: Its specificity is unknown.

PCR amplification relied on 60 Vbeta primers (plus 13 Jbeta primers). Assay used: immunoSEQ multiplex PCR; TCRdb lists only in-frame clones, some missing. Of around 190,000 clones in the sample, 60% to 80% were seen once. The CDR3 extends over 15 amino acids. The germline CDR1 and CDR2 sequences are MNHNS and SASEGT. The germline V and J ends were trimmed by 7 bases and 6 bases, with 16 bases remaining between them. This TCR derives from a young woman in good health and CMV-seronegative. The sequenced sample consisted of PBMCs. This chain joins TRBV6-1 and TRBJ1-6, with a tentative D call TRBD1 (5 bases). Written as DNA, the CDR3 is TGTGCCAGCACCGAACTGGGGCCGAGTAATTCACCCCTCCACTTT. It yields the protein CASTELGPSNSPLHF.